The 9 T cell receptor beta chains below were found in one sample sequenced in a study of cytomegalovirus exposure and HLA in healthy donors. PCR primers comprised 60 Vbeta and 13 Jbeta primers. Clones were read by immunoSEQ multiplex PCR, and TCRdb kept only the in-frame ones, dropping some. This table has 87,000 or so clones, less than 8% appearing once. Sequenced: PBMCs. These receptors were obtained from a man aged 50-60 years in good health and CMV-seronegative.

A few counts support this clone. The rearrangement uses TRBV10-2 and TRBJ1-1, with a weak D call TRBD1 (5 bases). V lost 0 bases and J 10 bases, leaving 9 bases between the germline ends. The CDR3 has 12 amino acids. The germline V gene encodes CDR1 WSHSY and CDR2 SAAADI. The CDR3 sequence is CASSESFQGAFF. CDR3 in DNA: TGCGCCAGCAGTGAGTCGTTCCAGGGAGCTTTCTTT.

This clone was counted only a few times. The chain combines TRBV28 with TRBJ2-1, with 8 bases matching TRBD2. Germline V gives CDR1 MDHEN, CDR2 SYDVKM. This CDR3 region has 14 residues. Trimming took 6 bases from V and 6 from J; bases not matched to a gene: 7. The CDR3 spells CASSYLSGVNEQFF. DNA of the CDR3: TGTGCCAGCAGCTACCTTAGCGGGGTCAATGAGCAGTTCTTC. Based on the CDR3 plus reference TRBV28 and TRBJ2-1, the full variable domain is DVKVTQSSRYLVKRTGEKVFLECVQDMDHENMFWYRQDPGLGLRLIYFSYDVKMKEKGDIPEGYSVSREKKERFSLILESASTNQTSMYLCASSYLSGVNEQFFGPGTRLTVL.

This chain uses TRBV27 with TRBJ2-3; 14 nucleotides agree with TRBD2. Germline V gives CDR1 MNHEY, CDR2 SMNVEV (reference sequence). CDR3 length equals 18 residues. V shed 4 bases and J 2 bases; nucleotides not matched to a gene: 8. The CDR3 DNA is TGTGCCAGCAGTTCAAAGTCGGGACTAGCGGGAGTCACAGATACGCAGTATTTT. Its protein is CASSSKSGLAGVTDTQYF.

The chain recombines TRBV5-1 with TRBJ2-3; the D gene is possibly TRBD2 (5 bases). V lost 0 bases and J lost 1, with 9 bases in between. Per germline, CDR1 SGHRS and CDR2 YFSETQ. The length of the CDR3 is 15 residues. The CDR3 DNA is TGCGCCAGCAGCTTGGGGACTCCTCGCACAGATACGCAGTATTTT. This encodes CASSLGTPRTDTQYF.

This clone qualifies as medium-sized (0.01 to 0.1%). The CDR3 region has the DNA TGCGCCAGCAGTGAGTCATTAACTAGCGGGAGTGTGGGTTTTGAGCAGTTCTTC. Its protein product is CASSESLTSGSVGFEQFF. The V call is TRBV10-2, the J call TRBJ2-1; TRBD2 matches at 11 bases. Germline V gives CDR1 WSHSY, CDR2 SAAADI. This CDR3 is 18 amino acids long. V trimming: 0 bases; J trimming: 9 bases; junction bases outside the gene matches: 13.

The V call is TRBV18, the J call TRBJ1-4; TRBD1 matches at 7 bases. The CDR3 consists of 17 residues. V trimming: 0 bases; J trimming: 7 bases; junction bases outside the gene matches: 11. The V gene's germline CDR1 is KGHSH and CDR2 LQKENI. The CDR3 DNA follows: TGTGCCAGCTCACCACCGACGATAACAACAGGGGTTGAAAAACTGTTTTTT. Translation gives CASSPPTITTGVEKLFF.

This clone was detected only a few times. CDR3 sequence: CASSATGKGGQPQHF. The DNA of the CDR3 is TGTGCCAGCAGTGCAACAGGGAAGGGTGGTCAGCCCCAGCATTTT. This chain links TRBV28 with TRBJ1-5; maybe TRBD1 (6 bases). The CDR3 is 15 residues long. The germline CDR1 and CDR2 sequences are MDHEN and SYDVKM. Trimming took off 5 bases at V and 6 bases at J, with 17 bases between the two ends.

This chain uses TRBV5-4 with TRBJ2-3, with a possible D match to TRBD1 (6 bases). The CDR3 extends over 14 amino acids. Germline CDR1 and CDR2: SGHNT and YYREEE (reference sequence). Trimming shortened V by 1 base and J by 7 bases, and 13 bases separated the two germline ends. The CDR3 sequence is CASSLIGGRNTQYF. The CDR3 nucleotides are TGTGCCAGCAGCTTGATAGGGGGAAGAAATACGCAGTATTTT.

There are many counts of this clone. V is TRBV6-1 and J is TRBJ2-1; 7 nucleotides line up with TRBD2. Germline V gene data show CDR1 as MNHNS and CDR2 as SASEGT. The CDR3 contains 16 residues. The J segment lost 3 bases and the V segment lost 7 bases, leaving 12 bases of the junction unmatched. The CDR3 is CASIERAGRLYNEQFF. The CDR3 nucleotides read TGTGCCAGCATTGAGAGAGCGGGACGCCTCTACAATGAGCAGTTCTTC.